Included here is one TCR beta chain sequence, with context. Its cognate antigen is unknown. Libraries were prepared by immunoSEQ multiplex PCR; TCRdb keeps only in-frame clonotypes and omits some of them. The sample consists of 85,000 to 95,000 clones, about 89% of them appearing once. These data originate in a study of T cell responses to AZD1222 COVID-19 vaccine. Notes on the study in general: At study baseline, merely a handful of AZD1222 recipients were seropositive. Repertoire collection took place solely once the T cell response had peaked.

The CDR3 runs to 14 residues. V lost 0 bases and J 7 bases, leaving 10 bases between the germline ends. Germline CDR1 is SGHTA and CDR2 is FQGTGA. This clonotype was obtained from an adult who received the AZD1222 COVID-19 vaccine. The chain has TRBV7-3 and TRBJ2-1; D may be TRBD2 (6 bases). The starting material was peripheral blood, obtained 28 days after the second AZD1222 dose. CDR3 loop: CASSLTSAGNEQFF. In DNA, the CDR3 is TGTGCCAGCAGCTTAACGTCTGCGGGGAATGAGCAGTTCTTC.